This entry concerns a single T cell receptor (beta chain). Its antigen is unidentified. This sample is drawn from a study of cytomegalovirus exposure and HLA in healthy donors. Overall study results and limits: A few V segments could not be told apart, such as TRBV6-2 and TRBV6-3, and were left out. It was reported that TCR beta sequences correctly inferred the HLA-A and HLA-B alleles for most subjects.

Per the germline V gene, CDR1 is SGHTA and CDR2 is FQGNSA. The J segment lost 9 bases and the V segment lost 7 bases, leaving 10 bases of the junction unmatched. CDR3 length: 14 amino acids. This PCR relied on a set of 60 Vbeta primers and 13 Jbeta primers. The repertoire was sequenced with immunoSEQ multiplex PCR; TCRdb's copy has only in-frame clones and lacks some. The table includes about 190,000 clones, under 80% detected once. The rearrangement uses TRBV7-2 and TRBJ2-1; 9 positions agree with TRBD1. The material sequenced was PBMCs. The sequence was obtained from a man younger than 45 in good health and CMV-seropositive. CDR3 amino acids: CASTSDRGFFEQFF. The CDR3 DNA follows: TGTGCCAGCACCTCAGACAGGGGGTTTTTTGAGCAGTTCTTC.